This T cell receptor (beta chain) was sequenced in a study of response to subunit inactivated influenza vaccine (dated by TCRdb to between 2017 and 2018). Turning to the overall study: Deep quantitative T cell receptor repertoire profiling was used in the study to track responses to a trivalent subunit inactivated influenza vaccine.

This clonotype has just a few counts. What this receptor recognizes is not known. No per-base quality is available; no much larger clone lies one base away. Library construction relied on RT-PCR. Data came from an Illumina HiSeq 2500. TCRdb passed the public sequencing reads through fastp at Q25 and MiXCR, retaining productive beta sequences. Each entry is one CDR3 protein sequence, shown with its most common DNA and genes. This sample is represented by more than 400,000 distinct CDR3 sequences; approximately 7.3% of them were singletons. The ten largest account for under 15% of the sample. The paper's findings and limits, for the study overall: The authors suggested that each seasonal influenza vaccination may recruit only a limited number of new T cells.

The CDR1 and CDR2 encoded by the germline V gene are LGHNA and YNFKEQ. Including the terminal cysteine and phenylalanine, the CDR3 comprises 15 residues. This entry keeps only the CDR3 DNA: 45 bases, framed from base 1. V lost 4 bases and J lost 6 bases, and the count of bases not matched to a germline gene is 7. Rearrangement joined TRBV4-2 to TRBJ2-1; TRBD2 matches 9 bases in the middle. This TCR came from a man aged 50-75 years who received an inactivated influenza vaccine. Donor details come from another sample of the same person, matched by shared clones. The sequences come from PBMCs from blood, collected roughly 24 months after vaccination. In nucleotides, the sequence is TGTGCCAGCAGCCTCGGGACTAGCAGAACCAATGAGCAGTTCTTC. Translated, it gives CASSLGTSRTNEQFF.